Sequencing of this T cell receptor (beta chain) was carried out in a study of cytomegalovirus exposure and HLA in healthy donors. The V gene's germline CDR1 is SGDLS and CDR2 YYNGEE. V lost 2 bases and J lost 3; bases outside the gene matches: 4. The length of the CDR3 is 14 residues. The method was immunoSEQ multiplex PCR; TCRdb's version includes in-frame clones alone and lacks a portion of them. Of about 74,000 clones listed, around 94% are singletons. The genes are TRBV9 and TRBJ2-7; TRBD2 matches 8 bases. This clonotype was sampled from a man aged 18-30 years in good health and CMV-seropositive. The source material was PBMCs. The CDR3 bases are TGTGCCAGCAGCGTGAACGGGGGGGTCTACGAGCAGTACTTC. Protein sequence: CASSVNGGVYEQYF.